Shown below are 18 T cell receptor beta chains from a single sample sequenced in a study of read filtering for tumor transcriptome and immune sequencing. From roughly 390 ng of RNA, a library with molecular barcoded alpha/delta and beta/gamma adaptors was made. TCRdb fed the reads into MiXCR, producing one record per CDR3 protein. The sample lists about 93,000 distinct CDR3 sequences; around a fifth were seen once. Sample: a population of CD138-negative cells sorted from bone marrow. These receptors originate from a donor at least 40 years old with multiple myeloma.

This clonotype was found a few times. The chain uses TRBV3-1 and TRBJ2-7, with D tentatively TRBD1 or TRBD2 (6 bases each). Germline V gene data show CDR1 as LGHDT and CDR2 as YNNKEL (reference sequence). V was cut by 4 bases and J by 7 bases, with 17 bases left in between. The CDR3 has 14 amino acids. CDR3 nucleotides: TGTGCCAGCAGCCCGGGGGCCTCTGGGAGGGAGCAGTACTTC. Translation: CASSPGASGREQYF.

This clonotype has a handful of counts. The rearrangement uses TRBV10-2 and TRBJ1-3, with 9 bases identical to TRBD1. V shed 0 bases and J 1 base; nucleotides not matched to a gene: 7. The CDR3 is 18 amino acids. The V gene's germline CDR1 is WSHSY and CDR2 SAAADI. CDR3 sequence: CASSESRGQGSSGNTIYF. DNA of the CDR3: TGCGCCAGCAGTGAGTCGAGGGGACAGGGATCATCTGGAAACACCATATATTTT.

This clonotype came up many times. The CDR3 DNA reads as TGTGCCAGCAGTGGTGGCCAAGAGACCCAGTACTTC. Its translation: CASSGGQETQYF. This chain uses TRBV2 with TRBJ2-5; D gene uncertain. From germline, CDR1 is SNHLY and CDR2 FYNNEI. V gave up 4 bases and J gave up 1 base, with 4 bases separating them. There are 12 residues in the CDR3. The full variable domain, with the rest looked up from reference TRBV2 and TRBJ2-5, is EPEVTQTPSHQVTQMGQEVILRCVPISNHLYFYWYRQILGQKVEFLVSFYNNEISEKSEIFDDQFSVERPDGSNFTLKIRSTKLEDSAMYFCASSGGQETQYFGPGTRLLVL.

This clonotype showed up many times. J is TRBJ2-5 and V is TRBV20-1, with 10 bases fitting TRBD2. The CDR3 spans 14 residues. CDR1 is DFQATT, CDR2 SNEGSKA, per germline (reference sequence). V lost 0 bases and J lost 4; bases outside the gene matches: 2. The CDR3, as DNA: TGCAGTGCTAGAGACCTAGCGGGGGCAGAGACCCAGTACTTC. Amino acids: CSARDLAGAETQYF.

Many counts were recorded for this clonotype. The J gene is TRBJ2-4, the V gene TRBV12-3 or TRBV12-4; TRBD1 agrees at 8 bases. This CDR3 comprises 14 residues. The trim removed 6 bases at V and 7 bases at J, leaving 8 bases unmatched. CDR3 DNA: TGTGCCAGCAGCGACAGGGGTTTGGGGAACATTCAGTACTTC. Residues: CASSDRGLGNIQYF.

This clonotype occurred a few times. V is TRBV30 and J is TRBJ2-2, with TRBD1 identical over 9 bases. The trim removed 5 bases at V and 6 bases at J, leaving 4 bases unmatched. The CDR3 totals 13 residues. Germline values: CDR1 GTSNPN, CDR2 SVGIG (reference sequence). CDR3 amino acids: CAWWDRVSGELFF. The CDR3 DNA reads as TGTGCCTGGTGGGACAGGGTGTCCGGGGAGCTGTTTTTT.

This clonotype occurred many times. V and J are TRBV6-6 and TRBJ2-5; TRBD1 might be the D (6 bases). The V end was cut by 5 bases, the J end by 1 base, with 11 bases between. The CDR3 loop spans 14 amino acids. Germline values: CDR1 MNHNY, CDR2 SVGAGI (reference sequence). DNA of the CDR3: TGTGCCAGCAGTACGGGACACCTCCAAGAGACCCAGTACTTC. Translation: CASSTGHLQETQYF.

The CDR3 loop reads CASSLETDTQYF. CDR3 in DNA: TGCGCCAGCAGCTTGGAAACAGATACGCAGTATTTT. V usage is TRBV5-1 and J usage is TRBJ2-3; D unclear. With 0 bases removed from V and 3 bases from J, the gap between germline ends came to 2 bases. This CDR3 spans 12 amino acids. Germline-derived CDR1 and CDR2 are SGHRS and YFSETQ.

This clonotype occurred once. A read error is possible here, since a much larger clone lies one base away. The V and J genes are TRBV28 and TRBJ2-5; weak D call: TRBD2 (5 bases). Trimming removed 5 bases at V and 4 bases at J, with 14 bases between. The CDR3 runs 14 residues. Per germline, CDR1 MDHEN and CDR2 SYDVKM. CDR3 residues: CASSISGMGETQYF. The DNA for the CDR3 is TGTGCCAGCAGTATCTCCGGGATGGGAGAGACCCAGTACTTC. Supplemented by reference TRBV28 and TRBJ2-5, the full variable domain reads DVKVTQSSRYLVKRTGEKVFLECVQDMDHENMFWYRQDPGLGLRLIYFSYDVKMKEKGDIPEGYSVSREKKERFSLILESASTNQTSMYLCASSISGMGETQYFGPGTRLLVL.

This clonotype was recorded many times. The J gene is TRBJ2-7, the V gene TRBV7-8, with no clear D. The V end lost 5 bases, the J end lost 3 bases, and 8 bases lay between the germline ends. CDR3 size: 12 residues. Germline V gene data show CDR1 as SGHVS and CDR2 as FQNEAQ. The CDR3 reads CASSQWGYEQYF. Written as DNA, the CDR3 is TGTGCCAGCAGCCAGTGGGGCTACGAGCAGTACTTC.

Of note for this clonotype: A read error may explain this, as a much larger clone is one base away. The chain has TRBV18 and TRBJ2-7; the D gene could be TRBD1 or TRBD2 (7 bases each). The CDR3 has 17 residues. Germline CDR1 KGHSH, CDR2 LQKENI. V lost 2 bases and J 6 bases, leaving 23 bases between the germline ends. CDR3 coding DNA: TGTGCCAGCTCACCAGTCGGACTAGTAAAAACAGGGGTCGAGCAGTACTTC. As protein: CASSPVGLVKTGVEQYF.

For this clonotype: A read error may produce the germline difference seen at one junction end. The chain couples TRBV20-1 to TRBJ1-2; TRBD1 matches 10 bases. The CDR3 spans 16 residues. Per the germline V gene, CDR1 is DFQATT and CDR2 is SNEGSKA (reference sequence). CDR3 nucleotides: TGCAGTCCTAGCGGTTCCCCGGGACAGGGGTCTGTTGGCTACACCTTC. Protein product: CSPSGSPGQGSVGYTF.

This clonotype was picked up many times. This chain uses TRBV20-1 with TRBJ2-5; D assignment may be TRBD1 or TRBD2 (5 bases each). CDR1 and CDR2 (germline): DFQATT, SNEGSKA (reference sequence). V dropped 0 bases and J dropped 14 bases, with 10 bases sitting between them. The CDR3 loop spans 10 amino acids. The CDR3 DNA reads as TGCAGTGCTAGAGAGAGGGGTTTATACTTC. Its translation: CSARERGLYF.

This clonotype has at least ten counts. In nucleotides, the CDR3 is TGTGCCAGCTCACCGGACAGGGGGGTTGCAGATACGCAGTATTTT. As protein: CASSPDRGVADTQYF. The J gene is TRBJ2-3, the V gene TRBV18; 10 nucleotides agree with TRBD1. V dropped 3 bases and J dropped 4; count of bases not matched to a gene: 4. The germline CDR1 and CDR2 sequences are KGHSH and LQKENI. CDR3 length equals 15 residues.

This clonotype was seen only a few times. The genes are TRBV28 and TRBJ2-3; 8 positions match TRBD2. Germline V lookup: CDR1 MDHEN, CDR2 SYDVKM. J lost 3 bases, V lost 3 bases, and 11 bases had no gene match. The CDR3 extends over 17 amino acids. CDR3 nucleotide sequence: TGTGCCAGCAGTTTTGTCGGGGGGGCCGATCAGACAGATACGCAGTATTTT. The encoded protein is CASSFVGGADQTDTQYF.

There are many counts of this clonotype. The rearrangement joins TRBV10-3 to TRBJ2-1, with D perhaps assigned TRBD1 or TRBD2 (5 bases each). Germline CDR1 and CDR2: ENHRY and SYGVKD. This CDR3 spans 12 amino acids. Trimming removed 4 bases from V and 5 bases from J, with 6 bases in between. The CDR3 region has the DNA TGTGCCATCAGTGGGGACCACAATGAGCAGTTCTTC. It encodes CAISGDHNEQFF.

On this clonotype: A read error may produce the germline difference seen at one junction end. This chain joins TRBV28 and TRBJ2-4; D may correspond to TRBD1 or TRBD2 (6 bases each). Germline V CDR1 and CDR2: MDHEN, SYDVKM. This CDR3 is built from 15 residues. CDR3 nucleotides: TGTGCCAACAGTTTTCCGGGGGCCGCCAAAAACATTCAGTACTTC. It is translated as CANSFPGAAKNIQYF.

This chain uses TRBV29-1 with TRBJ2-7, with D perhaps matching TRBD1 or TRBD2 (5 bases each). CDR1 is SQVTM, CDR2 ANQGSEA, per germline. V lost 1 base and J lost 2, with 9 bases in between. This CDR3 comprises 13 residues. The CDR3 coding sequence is TGCAGCGTTGAAGCGGGACCGACCTACGAGCAGTACTTC. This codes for CSVEAGPTYEQYF.